This T cell receptor beta chain originates from a study of vaccination and CD4 T cells after COVID-19. As for the study in general: Samples taken post-COVID came a median roughly 97 days after diagnosis, ranging from 35 to 161.

Worth noting for this clonotype: Antigen: not known. The germline gene is not matched at one end of the junction; a read error may be the cause.

Cultured CD4+ T-cell DNA underwent Oncomine TCR Beta short-read sequencing. TCRdb redid the calling of the PCR reads with MiXCR, one entry per CDR3 protein. There are fewer than 9,000 distinct CDR3 sequences in the sample; 40% to 55% occur only once, and around 40% lies in the top ten. Documented treatment: roughly 10-day PBMC culture with coronavirus spike peptide pools or control peptides (ViraFEST assay). Cell culture was performed with 1.8 million or so PBMCs per well in the presence of 8.5 to 10 IU/ml IL-2 and 10 ug/ml peptide pools. Half the medium was replaced with fresh IL-2 medium on days 3 and 7. The CDR3 has 12 residues. Looked up from germline, CDR1 is MNHNS and CDR2 is SASEGT.

This receptor was obtained from a human donor who had recovered from COVID-19. The material sequenced was CD4+ T cells from blood, cultured in vitro. V is TRBV6-1 and J is TRBJ2-7; no clear D gene. The CDR3: CASSELTSTTHF. The CDR3 DNA is TGTGCCAGCAGTGAATTAACGTCTACCACCCACTTC.